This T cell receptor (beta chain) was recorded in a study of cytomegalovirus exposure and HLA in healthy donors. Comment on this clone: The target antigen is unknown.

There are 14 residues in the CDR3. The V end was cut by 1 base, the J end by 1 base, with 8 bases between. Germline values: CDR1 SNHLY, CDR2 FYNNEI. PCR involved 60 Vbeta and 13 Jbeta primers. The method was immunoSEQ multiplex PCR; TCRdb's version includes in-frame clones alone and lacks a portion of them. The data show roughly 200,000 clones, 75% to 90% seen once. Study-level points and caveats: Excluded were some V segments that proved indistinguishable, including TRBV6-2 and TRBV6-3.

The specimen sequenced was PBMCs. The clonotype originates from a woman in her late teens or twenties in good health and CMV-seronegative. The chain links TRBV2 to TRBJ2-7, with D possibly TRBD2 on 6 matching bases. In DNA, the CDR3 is TGTGCCAGCAGTGAAGAGGCGGGATCCTACGAGCAGTACTTC. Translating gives CASSEEAGSYEQYF.